The 14 T cell receptor beta chains given below trace back to one sample, sequenced in a study of T cell repertoires in cytomegalovirus infection. TCRdb reprocessed the reads via MiXCR and lists one record per CDR3 protein. This table holds 200,000 to 250,000 distinct CDR3 sequences, roughly 34% found once. These receptors have no identified antigens. The sequenced sample was CD8+ T cells from cultured PBMCs, obtained from culture after CMV antigen stimulation. Source of these receptors: a human donor in good health (CMV status not recorded). Some clones in this sample may be carry-over from other donors' samples.

This clonotype was recorded at least ten times. This CDR3 is CASSLEVEAGFYNEQFF. In nucleotides, the CDR3 is TGTGCCAGCAGCTTAGAGGTGGAAGCGGGATTCTACAATGAGCAGTTCTTC. The chain links TRBV7-6 to TRBJ2-1; 7 nucleotides line up with TRBD2. After removal of 1 base from V and 3 bases from J, the junction contained 9 bases not matched to a gene. Germline-derived CDR1 and CDR2 are SGHVS and FNYEAQ. The CDR3 loop spans 17 amino acids.

The chain recombines TRBV27 with TRBJ2-3, with 11 bases that match TRBD1. The germline V gene encodes CDR1 MNHEY and CDR2 SMNVEV (reference sequence). The CDR3 is made up of 15 amino acids. J was trimmed by 4 bases and V by 5 bases; bases with no gene match: 5. CDR3 loop: CASSDGQGAADTQYF. In nucleotides, the CDR3 is TGTGCCAGCAGTGACGGACAGGGGGCTGCAGATACGCAGTATTTT.

This clonotype came up a few times. This chain links TRBV2 with TRBJ2-2; 7 positions match TRBD1. Germline V CDR1 and CDR2: SNHLY, FYNNEI. Trimming removed 8 bases from V and 1 base from J; junction bases left unmatched: 1. This CDR3 comprises 13 residues. CDR3 coding DNA: TGTGCCAGCGGACAGGAGAACACCGGGGAGCTGTTTTTT. Translated: CASGQENTGELFF.

This chain joins TRBV7-6 and TRBJ1-1; weak D call: TRBD1 (6 bases). Germline CDR1 reads SGHVS; CDR2 reads FNYEAQ. The CDR3 totals 16 residues. Trimming left V 5 bases short and J 0 bases short, with 16 bases between. The CDR3 sequence is CASSPKGGRLNTEAFF. Written as DNA, the CDR3 is TGTGCCAGCAGCCCCAAGGGGGGACGGCTGAACACTGAAGCTTTCTTT.

V usage is TRBV11-2 and J usage is TRBJ2-1, with unresolved D. Germline-derived CDR1 and CDR2 are SGHAT and FQNNGV. CDR3 size: 12 residues. The germline V and J ends were trimmed by 5 bases and 5 bases, with 7 bases remaining between them. CDR3 sequence reads: CASSPINNEQFF. CDR3 coding DNA: TGTGCCAGCAGCCCAATTAACAATGAGCAGTTCTTC.

The sample holds a few counts of this clonotype. The chain recombines TRBV19 with TRBJ2-6, with D possibly being TRBD1 (5 bases). The CDR3 is 16 amino acids. The germline V and J ends were trimmed by 8 bases and 3 bases, with 17 bases remaining between them. Germline loops: CDR1 LNHDA, CDR2 SQIVND (reference sequence). DNA for the CDR3: TGTGCCAGTCAGACAGCCAAGGGATTTGGGGCCAACGTCCTGACTTTC. Amino acid sequence: CASQTAKGFGANVLTF.

The chain carries TRBV27 and TRBJ2-2; TRBD2 might be the D (6 bases). CDR1 MNHEY and CDR2 SMNVEV come from the germline V gene (reference sequence). The V end was cut by 5 bases, the J end by 3 bases, with 13 bases between. There are 15 residues in the CDR3. The CDR3 DNA reads as TGTGCCAGCAGTCCCCCGGGACTTCACACCGGGGAGCTGTTTTTT. Its protein product is CASSPPGLHTGELFF.

Ten or more counts support this clonotype. V is TRBV18 and J is TRBJ1-5; TRBD1 aligns across 9 bases. The V gene end was trimmed by 4 bases and the J gene end by 2 bases; junction bases not matched to a gene: 6. The germline V gene encodes CDR1 KGHSH and CDR2 LQKENI. The CDR3 sequence is 16 residues long. CDR3 amino acids: CASSRDRELGNQPQHF. The CDR3 region has the DNA TGTGCCAGCTCACGGGACAGGGAACTTGGCAATCAGCCCCAGCATTTT.

This clonotype was detected a few times. The V call is TRBV6-1, the J call TRBJ1-2; D call uncertain. V lost 7 bases, J lost 0 bases, and 15 bases lay in between. The CDR3 is 15 residues long. The germline V gene has CDR1 MNHNS and CDR2 SASEGT. The CDR3 nucleotides are TGTGCCAGCACCCCGTACAGAGATACTAACTATGGCTACACCTTC. As protein: CASTPYRDTNYGYTF.

This clonotype was found many times. The chain combines TRBV7-2 with TRBJ1-5; weak D call: TRBD1 (5 bases). V was clipped by 5 bases and J by 0 bases, with 17 bases between them. The germline V gene has CDR1 SGHTA and CDR2 FQGNSA. This CDR3 spans 17 amino acids. CDR3 DNA: TGTGCCAGCAGCCAAGGACCGGGGGGATATAGCAATCAGCCCCAGCATTTT. Amino acids: CASSQGPGGYSNQPQHF.

This clonotype showed up just a few times. The chain recombines TRBV7-8 with TRBJ1-1; D ambiguous. Germline CDR1 and CDR2: SGHVS and FQNEAQ. Trimming removed 0 bases at V and 8 bases at J, with 13 bases between. The length of the CDR3 is 14 residues. Here the CDR3 reads CASSLADAKLEAFF. In nucleotides, the CDR3 is TGTGCCAGCAGCTTAGCGGACGCAAAACTCGAAGCTTTCTTT.

The chain carries TRBV19 and TRBJ1-1, with D unresolved. Trimming left V 5 bases short and J 0 bases short, with 7 bases between. The CDR3 is made up of 13 amino acids. CDR1 LNHDA and CDR2 SQIVND come from the germline V gene (reference sequence). CDR3 DNA sequence: TGTGCCAGTAGTCCCCTCATGAACACTGAAGCTTTCTTT. Residues: CASSPLMNTEAFF.

The gene calls are TRBV12-3 or TRBV12-4 and TRBJ1-4, with D perhaps TRBD1 (6 bases). The CDR3 runs 16 residues. The V end lost 2 bases, the J end lost 3 bases, and 13 bases lay between the germline ends. The CDR3 DNA sequence: TGTGCCAGCAGTTTAAGGGGACACCCCCCTAATGAAAAACTGTTTTTT. Residues: CASSLRGHPPNEKLFF.

This clonotype was counted between two and nine times. The V call is TRBV6-1, the J call TRBJ2-1; possible D gene TRBD1, 5 bases. This CDR3 has 14 residues. Germline V CDR1 and CDR2: MNHNS, SASEGT. With 2 bases removed from V and 6 bases from J, the gap between germline ends came to 11 bases. CDR3: CASSESIRANEQFF. For the CDR3, the DNA is TGTGCCAGCAGTGAATCCATCAGGGCCAATGAGCAGTTCTTC.